The 24 T cell receptor beta chains given below trace back to one sample, sequenced in a study of T cells in Graves' hyperthyroidism and ophthalmopathy. The source material, RNA transcripts, was used to amplify TCR beta CDR3 regions. An initial round of RT-PCR targeting the TCR CDR3 relied on the HTBI primer set. TCRdb re-derived calls from the multiplex PCR reads in MiXCR, one entry per CDR3 protein. There are about 760,000 distinct CDR3 sequences in the sample; about a third occur only once, and around 29% lies in the top ten. The sequenced sample consisted of blood. The receptors were gathered from a woman aged 40 to 49 with Graves' hyperthyroidism.

This clonotype was seen ten or more times. This chain uses TRBV7-6 with TRBJ2-5, with D perhaps being TRBD1 or TRBD2 (5 bases each). The CDR3 extends over 13 amino acids. With 2 bases removed from V and 5 bases from J, the gap between germline ends came to 9 bases. Germline CDR1 is SGHVS and CDR2 is FNYEAQ. The CDR3 spells CASSLWGTETQYF. Here the CDR3 DNA reads TGTGCCAGCAGCTTATGGGGGACGGAGACCCAGTACTTC.

There are many counts of this clonotype. V and J are TRBV10-3 and TRBJ2-5, with TRBD1 as a possible D gene (6 bases). The CDR3 has 13 residues. Per the germline V gene, CDR1 is ENHRY and CDR2 is SYGVKD. The V and J ends lost 2 bases and 5 bases respectively, with 9 bases between them. The CDR3 sequence: CAISETGLETQYF. Here the CDR3 DNA reads TGTGCCATCAGTGAGACAGGGCTGGAGACCCAGTACTTC.

This clonotype was counted ten times or more. The gene calls are TRBV10-3 and TRBJ1-1; tentative D call: TRBD1 (5 bases). The length of the CDR3 is 13 residues. Trimming removed 7 bases at V and 1 base at J, with 10 bases between. The germline gives CDR1 ENHRY, CDR2 SYGVKD. DNA for the CDR3: TGTGCCATCACTAGACAGCAGAACACTGAAGCTTTCTTT. This encodes CAITRQQNTEAFF.

Comment on this clonotype: A read error may explain this, as a much larger clone is one base away. The J gene is TRBJ2-5, the V gene TRBV7-9; TRBD2 agrees at 11 bases. The germline gives CDR1 SEHNR, CDR2 FQNEAQ (reference sequence). The CDR3 is made up of 15 amino acids. CDR3: CASSLGLAVQEIQYF. DNA for the CDR3: TGTGCCAGCAGCTTGGGACTAGCGGTCCAAGAGATCCAGTACTTC.

This clonotype was found many times. The rearrangement joins TRBV12-3 or TRBV12-4 to TRBJ1-1; 9 positions match TRBD1. This CDR3 has 15 residues. The V gene end was trimmed by 6 bases and the J gene end by 4 bases; junction bases not matched to a gene: 9. In nucleotides, the CDR3 is TGTGCCAGCAGATTGGGACAGGGTAAAATCACTGAAGCTTTCTTT. Protein: CASRLGQGKITEAFF.

This clonotype came up many times. The genes are TRBV5-8 and TRBJ1-5; no firm D call. CDR1 and CDR2 from the germline V gene are SGHTS and YDEGEE. V shed 2 bases and J shed 3 bases, with 6 bases lying between them. The CDR3 length is 13 residues. Here the CDR3 DNA reads TGTGCCAGCAGCTTCCGTTCCAATCAGCCCCAGCATTTT. Translation: CASSFRSNQPQHF. Supplemented by reference TRBV5-8 and TRBJ1-5, the full variable domain reads EAGVTQSPTHLIKTRGQQATLRCSPISGHTSVYWYQQALGLGLQFLLWYDEGEERNRGNFPPRFSGRQFPNYSSELNVNALELEDSALYLCASSFRSNQPQHFGDGTRLSIL.

This clonotype showed up just a few times. The chain uses TRBV6-5 and TRBJ1-1; D is perhaps TRBD1 (6 bases). Germline assignment: CDR1 MNHEY and CDR2 SVGAGI. Trimming left V 6 bases short and J 6 bases short, with 17 bases between. This CDR3 contains 14 residues. The CDR3 loop is CASSQQGSESEAFF. CDR3 sequence (DNA): TGTGCCAGCAGCCAACAGGGATCAGAGTCTGAAGCTTTCTTT.

This clonotype was seen once. At one boundary the junction diverges from the germline segment, which might be a read error. The chain uses TRBV4-3 and TRBJ1-1; perhaps TRBD1 as D (6 bases). CDR1 and CDR2 (germline): LGHNA, YSLEER. The CDR3 has 14 amino acids. CDR3 loop: CAGSQSQGNTEAFF. The CDR3 region has the DNA TGCGCCGGCAGCCAATCACAGGGTAACACTGAAGCTTTCTTT.

J is TRBJ2-6 and V is TRBV7-2; D call uncertain. CDR1 and CDR2 from the germline V gene are SGHTA and FQGNSA. V lost 4 bases and J 0 bases, leaving 19 bases between the germline ends. The CDR3 is 19 residues long. The CDR3 region has the DNA TGTGCCAGCAGCTACCTAGGAGACACCTTATTCTCTGGGGCCAACGTCCTGACTTTC. Encoded protein: CASSYLGDTLFSGANVLTF.

This clonotype was seen only a few times. It is unclear where the CDR3 begins or ends on the DNA, so no DNA is shown, and the CDR3 is as TCRdb lists it. This sequence joins TRBV27 and TRBJ1-2; TRBD1 reflects the table's D call only, with no check against the DNA. The CDR3 spans 13 residues, counting both ends. The V gene's germline CDR1 is MNHEY and CDR2 SMNVEV (reference sequence). The CDR3 loop reads CASSSSGARGYTF.

Concerning this clonotype: A read error may be the cause here, since a much bigger clone is one base away. V is TRBV6-5 and J is TRBJ1-2; the D is unclear. The length of the CDR3 is 12 residues. The germline V gene has CDR1 MNHEY and CDR2 SVGAGI. The V end lost 10 bases, the J end lost 8 bases, and 17 bases lay between the germline ends. As DNA, the CDR3 is TGTGCCATCAGCCCGGACTTTCAAGGCTACACCTTC. This codes for CAISPDFQGYTF.

As for this clonotype: A read error may be the cause here, since a much bigger clone is one base away. The chain combines TRBV20-1 with TRBJ2-7; no clear D gene. The V gene's germline CDR1 is DFQATT and CDR2 SNEGSKA (reference sequence). This CDR3 contains 14 residues. Trimming shortened V by 4 bases and J by 0 bases, and 13 bases separated the two germline ends. CDR3 amino acids: CSANGSPYSYEQYF. CDR3 in DNA: TGCAGTGCTAACGGTTCTCCCTACTCCTACGAGCAGTACTTC.

The gene calls are TRBV5-4 and TRBJ2-2; 7 positions match TRBD2. Germline V gene data show CDR1 as SGHNT and CDR2 as YYREEE (reference sequence). With 4 bases clipped from V and 6 bases from J, the junction kept 6 bases outside the gene matches. CDR3 length equals 14 residues. The CDR3 loop is CASSLRTSPGELFF. CDR3 DNA sequence: TGTGCCAGCAGCCTTAGGACTAGTCCCGGGGAGCTGTTTTTT.

V usage is TRBV10-2 and J usage is TRBJ2-3, with a tentative D call TRBD2 (6 bases). This CDR3 comprises 14 residues. Germline CDR1 WSHSY, CDR2 SAAADI. V was cut by 5 bases and J by 5 bases, with 14 bases left in between. The CDR3 coding sequence is TGCGCCAGCAGTCAAGGTTCCGGGGGAGATACGCAGTATTTT. Translated, it gives CASSQGSGGDTQYF.

Turning to this clonotype: A much larger clone differs by one base, so this may be a read error. The rearrangement joins TRBV7-2 to TRBJ2-7; possibly TRBD1 for D (5 bases). The V end lost 3 bases, the J end lost 5 bases, and 17 bases lay between the germline ends. The CDR3 is 15 amino acids. CDR1 is SGHTA and CDR2 is FQGNSA in the germline V gene. CDR3 sequence (DNA): TGTGCCAGCAGCTTTTCCTCAGGGCCAGTCAACGAGCAGTACTTC. As protein: CASSFSSGPVNEQYF. Full variable domain (rest looked up from reference TRBV7-2 and TRBJ2-7): GAGVSQSPSNKVTEKGKDVELRCDPISGHTALYWYRQSLGQGLEFLIYFQGNSAPDKSGLPSDRFSAERTGGSVSTLTIQRTQQEDSAVYLCASSFSSGPVNEQYFGPGTRLTVT.

The rearrangement uses TRBV9 and TRBJ1-1; D call uncertain. Between the trimmed V and J ends, which lost 4 bases and 1 base, there was a span of 14 bases. The CDR3 runs to 15 residues. Looked up from germline, CDR1 is SGDLS and CDR2 is YYNGEE. This CDR3 reads CASSPGVEGNTEAFF. In DNA form, the CDR3 reads TGTGCCAGCAGCCCCGGGGTCGAAGGGAACACTGAAGCTTTCTTT.

This clonotype was seen more than once but under ten times. The chain joins TRBV12-3 or TRBV12-4 to TRBJ1-2, with a possible D match to TRBD1 (5 bases). Trimming left V 6 bases short and J 2 bases short, with 19 bases between. CDR3 length: 16 amino acids. CDR3 loop: CASRGAWIEGNYGYTF. The CDR3 region has the DNA TGTGCCAGCAGAGGGGCGTGGATAGAAGGGAACTATGGCTACACCTTC.

The chain combines TRBV7-2 with TRBJ1-1; D may be TRBD1 (6 bases). CDR3 length equals 14 residues. The V gene's germline CDR1 is SGHTA and CDR2 FQGNSA. Trimming removed 3 bases from V and 4 bases from J, with 12 bases in between. The CDR3 reads CASSLTGMSTEAFF. CDR3 bases: TGTGCCAGCAGCTTGACAGGAATGAGCACTGAAGCTTTCTTT.

This chain joins TRBV29-1 and TRBJ2-7; 11 positions match TRBD1. The CDR3 is made up of 13 amino acids. Trimming took 8 bases from V and 5 from J; bases not matched to a gene: 8. In germline, CDR1 is SQVTM, CDR2 ANQGSEA. The CDR3 spells CSLEGQGANEQYF. CDR3 bases: TGCAGCTTGGAAGGACAGGGGGCGAACGAGCAGTACTTC.

This clonotype was observed many times. The J gene is TRBJ2-5, the V gene TRBV7-2; no clear D gene. Germline CDR1 SGHTA, CDR2 FQGNSA. V lost 7 bases, J lost 5 bases, and 8 bases lay in between. The CDR3 contains 11 residues. The CDR3: CASNLGETQYF. The CDR3 DNA reads TGTGCCAGCAACCTGGGGGAGACCCAGTACTTC.

CDR3 DNA sequence: TGTGCCATCAGTGGGTCTGCGAACACCATATATTTT. Amino acids: CAISGSANTIYF. This rearrangement joins TRBV10-3 to TRBJ1-3, with D hard to call. The CDR3 covers 12 residues. Trimming took 4 bases from V and 7 from J, leaving 8 bases between them. CDR1 ENHRY and CDR2 SYGVKD come from the germline V gene.

This clonotype was detected many times. The chain employs TRBV4-1 and TRBJ2-6; the D gene is possibly TRBD2 (6 bases). Looked up from germline, CDR1 is MGHRA and CDR2 is YSYEKL. The CDR3 has 18 residues. V lost 3 bases, J lost 0 bases, and 15 bases lay in between. The CDR3 sequence: CASSHRRTGGSGANVLTF. CDR3 DNA: TGCGCCAGCAGCCATAGGCGGACCGGGGGCTCTGGGGCCAACGTCCTGACTTTC.

The CDR3 here is CASSEKPGQGNYGYTF. The CDR3, as DNA: TGTGCCAGCAGTGAAAAGCCGGGACAGGGAAACTATGGCTACACCTTC. The chain employs TRBV2 and TRBJ1-2; 9 nucleotides align to TRBD1. This CDR3 spans 16 amino acids. Germline V gene sequence: CDR1 SNHLY, CDR2 FYNNEI. V dropped 2 bases and J dropped 2; count of bases not matched to a gene: 6.

This clonotype was detected many times. This chain connects TRBV2 to TRBJ1-2; tentatively, D is TRBD1 (5 bases). This CDR3 contains 12 residues. The ends were cut back, 7 bases at V and 8 bases at J, with 14 bases in the middle. Germline V lookup: CDR1 SNHLY, CDR2 FYNNEI. CDR3 sequence reads: CASKVGDIGYTF. CDR3 DNA: TGTGCCAGCAAAGTGGGGGATATAGGCTACACCTTC.